The clone carrying this T cell receptor beta chain was picked up one time. Its antigen remains unidentified. These data are taken from a study of cytomegalovirus exposure and HLA in healthy donors. General study points: Most TCR sequences proved rare, with some public TCRs found in many donors. Associated with cytomegalovirus, according to the listing, were around 160 TCR beta chains.

This table comes from immunoSEQ multiplex PCR, and its TCRdb copy is limited to in-frame clones, with some not included. The table has more than 65,000 clones, about 96% seen once. The CDR3 consists of 16 residues. Germline V gene data show CDR1 as MNHEY and CDR2 as SMNVEV (reference sequence). The J segment lost 4 bases and the V segment lost 6 bases, leaving 12 bases of the junction unmatched. The chain links TRBV27 to TRBJ2-1, with TRBD2 matching 7 bases. Material: PBMCs. The clonotype was recovered from a woman aged 18 to 35 in good health and CMV-seronegative. CDR3 in DNA: TGTGCCAGCAGCAGTTTGTCGGGAGGTTCGTACAATGAGCAGTTCTTC. Its protein is CASSSLSGGSYNEQFF.